This record looks at one T cell receptor beta chain sequence and its context. The antigen is undetermined. Germline CDR1 and CDR2: SGHTA and FQGTGA. After removal of 2 bases from V and 4 bases from J, the junction contained 5 bases not matched to a gene. The CDR3 is made up of 16 amino acids. Scientists sequenced DNA from unsorted PBMC on ten immunoSEQ deep assay plates. The data were produced by immunoSEQ multiplex PCR, yet TCRdb's version contains in-frame clones alone and is incomplete. The sample holds under 600,000 clones; approximately 79% are singletons and the top ten take about 12%. This record comes from a study of shared clonotypes between healthy human individuals. Study-level results: Sampling involved blood alone; tissue repertoires likely differ.

Material for sequencing was PBMCs. V and J are TRBV7-3 and TRBJ2-2; 9 nucleotides line up with TRBD1. The sequence came from a woman in her 40s in good health. Some clones in this sample may be carry-over from other donors' samples. The CDR3 nucleotides are TGTGCCAGCAGCTTAGTGGGACAGGGTGGCACCGGGGAGCTGTTTTTT. It specifies CASSLVGQGGTGELFF.